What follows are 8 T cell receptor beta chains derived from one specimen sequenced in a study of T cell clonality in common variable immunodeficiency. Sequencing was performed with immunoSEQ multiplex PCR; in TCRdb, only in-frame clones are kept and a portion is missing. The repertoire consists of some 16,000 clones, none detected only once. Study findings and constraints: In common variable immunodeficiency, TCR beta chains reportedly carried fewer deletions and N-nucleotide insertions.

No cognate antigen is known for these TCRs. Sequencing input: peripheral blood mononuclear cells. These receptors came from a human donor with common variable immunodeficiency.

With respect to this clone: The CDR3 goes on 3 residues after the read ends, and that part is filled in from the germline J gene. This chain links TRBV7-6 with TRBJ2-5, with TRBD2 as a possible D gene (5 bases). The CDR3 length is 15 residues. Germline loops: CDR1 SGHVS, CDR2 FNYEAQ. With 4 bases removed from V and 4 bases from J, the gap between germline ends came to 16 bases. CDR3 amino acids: CASSSPLQAGETQYF. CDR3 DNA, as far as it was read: TGTGCCAGCAGCTCCCCCTTGCAGGCGGGAGAGACC.

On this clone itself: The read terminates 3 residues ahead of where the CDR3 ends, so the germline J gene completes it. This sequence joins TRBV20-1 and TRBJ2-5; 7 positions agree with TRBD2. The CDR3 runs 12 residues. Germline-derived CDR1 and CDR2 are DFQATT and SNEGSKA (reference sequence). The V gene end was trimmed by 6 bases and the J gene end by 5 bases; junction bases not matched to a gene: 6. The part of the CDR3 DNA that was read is TGCAGTGCGGGAACCGGGGGGGAGACC. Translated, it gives CSAGTGGET. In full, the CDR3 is CSAGTGGETQYF.

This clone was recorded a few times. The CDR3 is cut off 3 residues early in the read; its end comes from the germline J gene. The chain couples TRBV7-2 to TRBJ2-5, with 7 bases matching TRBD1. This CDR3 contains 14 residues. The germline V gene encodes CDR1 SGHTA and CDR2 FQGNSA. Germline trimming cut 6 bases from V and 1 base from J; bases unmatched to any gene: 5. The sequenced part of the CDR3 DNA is TGTGCCAGCAGTCCTAGGGGGCTCCAAGAGACC. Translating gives CASSPRGLQET. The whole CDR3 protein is CASSPRGLQETQYF.

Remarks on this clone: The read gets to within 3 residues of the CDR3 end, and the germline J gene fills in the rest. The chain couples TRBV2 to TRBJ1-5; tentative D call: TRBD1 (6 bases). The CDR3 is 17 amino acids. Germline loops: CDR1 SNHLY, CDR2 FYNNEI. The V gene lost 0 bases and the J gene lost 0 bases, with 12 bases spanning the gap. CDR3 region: CASSEARGLDSNQPQHF. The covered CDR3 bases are TGTGCCAGCAGTGAAGCGCGGGGGCTGGATAGCAATCAGCCC. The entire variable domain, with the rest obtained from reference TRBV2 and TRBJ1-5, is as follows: EPEVTQTPSHQVTQMGQEVILRCVPISNHLYFYWYRQILGQKVEFLVSFYNNEISEKSEIFDDQFSVERPDGSNFTLKIRSTKLEDSAMYFCASSEARGLDSNQPQHFGDGTRLSIL.

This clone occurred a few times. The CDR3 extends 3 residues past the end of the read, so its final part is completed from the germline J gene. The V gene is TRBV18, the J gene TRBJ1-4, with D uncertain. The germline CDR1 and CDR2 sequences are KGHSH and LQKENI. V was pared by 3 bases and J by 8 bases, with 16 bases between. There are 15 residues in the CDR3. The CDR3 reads CASSPTVTGNEKLFF. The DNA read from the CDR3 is TGTGCCAGCTCACCGACTGTCACGGGGAACGAAAAA.

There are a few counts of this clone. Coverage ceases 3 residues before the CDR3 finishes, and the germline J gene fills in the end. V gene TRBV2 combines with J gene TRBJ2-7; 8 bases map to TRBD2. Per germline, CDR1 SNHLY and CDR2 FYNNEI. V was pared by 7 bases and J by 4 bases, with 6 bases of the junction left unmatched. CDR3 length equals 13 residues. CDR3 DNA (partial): TGTGCCAGCACAGGGACTAGTCGGTACGAG. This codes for CASTGTSRYE. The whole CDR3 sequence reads CASTGTSRYEQYF.

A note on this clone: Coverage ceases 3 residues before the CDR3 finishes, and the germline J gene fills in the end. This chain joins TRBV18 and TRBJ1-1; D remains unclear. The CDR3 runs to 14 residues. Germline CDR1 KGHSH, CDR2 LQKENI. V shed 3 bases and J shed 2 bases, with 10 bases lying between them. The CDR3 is CASSPGSSNTEAFF. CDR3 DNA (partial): TGTGCCAGCTCACCGGGTTCTAGTAACACTGAA.

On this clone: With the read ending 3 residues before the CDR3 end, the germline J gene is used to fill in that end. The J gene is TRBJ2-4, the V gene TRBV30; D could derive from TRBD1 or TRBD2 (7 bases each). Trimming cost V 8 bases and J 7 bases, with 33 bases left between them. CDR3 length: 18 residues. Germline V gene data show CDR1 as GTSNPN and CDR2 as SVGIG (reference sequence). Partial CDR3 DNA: TGTGCCCTAAGTTCTGGAGCGGGACAGAAAAGCCAGGGGAACATT. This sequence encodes CALSSGAGQKSQGNI. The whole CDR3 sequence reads CALSSGAGQKSQGNIQYF.